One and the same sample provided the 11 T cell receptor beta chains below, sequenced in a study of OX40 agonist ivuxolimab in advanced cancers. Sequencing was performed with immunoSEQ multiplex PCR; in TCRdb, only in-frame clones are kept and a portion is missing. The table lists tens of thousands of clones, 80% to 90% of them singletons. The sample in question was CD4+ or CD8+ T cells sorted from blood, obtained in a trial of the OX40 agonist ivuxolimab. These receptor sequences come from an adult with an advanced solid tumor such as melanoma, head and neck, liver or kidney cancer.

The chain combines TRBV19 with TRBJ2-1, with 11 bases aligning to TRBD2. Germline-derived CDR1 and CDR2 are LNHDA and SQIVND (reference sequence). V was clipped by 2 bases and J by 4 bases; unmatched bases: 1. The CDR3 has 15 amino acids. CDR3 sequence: CASSISSGRYNEQFF. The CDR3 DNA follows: TGTGCCAGTAGTATATCTAGCGGGAGGTACAATGAGCAGTTCTTC. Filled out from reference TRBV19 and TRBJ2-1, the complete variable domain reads DGGITQSPKYLFRKEGQNVTLSCEQNLNHDAMYWYRQDPGQGLRLIYYSQIVNDFQKGDIAEGYSVSREKKESFPLTVTSAQKNPTAFYLCASSISSGRYNEQFFGPGTRLTVL.

The CDR3 region is CASSDPQGLHTGELFF. The CDR3 DNA sequence: TGTGCCAGCAGTGACCCTCAGGGATTACACACCGGGGAGCTGTTTTTT. The rearrangement links TRBV25-1 to TRBJ2-2, with a possible D match to TRBD1 (5 bases). This CDR3 is 16 amino acids long. Germline CDR1 reads MGHDK; CDR2 reads SYGVNS. Trimming cost V 3 bases and J 3 bases, with 14 bases left between them.

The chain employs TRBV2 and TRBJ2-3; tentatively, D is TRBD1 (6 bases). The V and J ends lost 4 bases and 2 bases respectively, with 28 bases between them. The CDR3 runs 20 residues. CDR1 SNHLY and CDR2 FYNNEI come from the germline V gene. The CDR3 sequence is CASSGSVTPRTAHSTDTQYF. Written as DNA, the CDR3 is TGTGCCAGCAGTGGAAGCGTTACCCCGAGGACAGCCCATTCCACAGATACGCAGTATTTT.

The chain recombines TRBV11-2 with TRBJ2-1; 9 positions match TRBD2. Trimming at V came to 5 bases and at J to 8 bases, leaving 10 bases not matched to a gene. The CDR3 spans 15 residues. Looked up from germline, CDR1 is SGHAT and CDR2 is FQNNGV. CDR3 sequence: CASSLDAGGLYEQFF. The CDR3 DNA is TGTGCCAGCAGCCTTGATGCGGGAGGGCTCTATGAGCAGTTCTTC.

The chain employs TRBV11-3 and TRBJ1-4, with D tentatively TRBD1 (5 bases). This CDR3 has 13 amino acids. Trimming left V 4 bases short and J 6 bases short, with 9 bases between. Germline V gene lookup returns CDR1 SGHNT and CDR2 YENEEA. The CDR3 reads CASSSGADEKLFF. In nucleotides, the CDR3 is TGTGCCAGCAGCTCCGGGGCAGATGAAAAACTGTTTTTT.

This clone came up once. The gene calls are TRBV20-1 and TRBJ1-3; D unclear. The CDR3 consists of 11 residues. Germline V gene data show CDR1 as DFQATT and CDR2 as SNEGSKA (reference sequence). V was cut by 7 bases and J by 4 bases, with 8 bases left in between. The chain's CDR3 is CSVPTGNTIYF. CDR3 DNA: TGCAGTGTTCCTACAGGAAACACCATATATTTT.

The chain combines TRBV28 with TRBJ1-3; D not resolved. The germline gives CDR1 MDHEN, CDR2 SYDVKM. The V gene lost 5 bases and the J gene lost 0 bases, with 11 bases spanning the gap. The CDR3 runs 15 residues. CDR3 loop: CASSPLIHSGNTIYF. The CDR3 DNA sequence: TGTGCCAGCAGTCCCTTGATCCACTCTGGAAACACCATATATTTT. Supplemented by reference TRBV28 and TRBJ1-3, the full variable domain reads DVKVTQSSRYLVKRTGEKVFLECVQDMDHENMFWYRQDPGLGLRLIYFSYDVKMKEKGDIPEGYSVSREKKERFSLILESASTNQTSMYLCASSPLIHSGNTIYFGEGSWLTVV.

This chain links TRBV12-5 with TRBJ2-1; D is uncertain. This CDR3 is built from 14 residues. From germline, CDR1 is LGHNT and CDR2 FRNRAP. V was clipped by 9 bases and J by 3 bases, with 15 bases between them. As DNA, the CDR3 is TGTGCTAGCGCCCCCATCGAGAACTACAATGAGCAGTTCTTC. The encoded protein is CASAPIENYNEQFF.

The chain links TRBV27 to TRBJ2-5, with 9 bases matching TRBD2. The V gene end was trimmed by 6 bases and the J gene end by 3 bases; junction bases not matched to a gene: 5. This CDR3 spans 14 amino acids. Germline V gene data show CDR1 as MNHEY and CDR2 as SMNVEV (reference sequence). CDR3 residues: CASSPLAGEETQYF. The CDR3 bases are TGTGCCAGCAGCCCCTTAGCGGGGGAAGAGACCCAGTACTTC.

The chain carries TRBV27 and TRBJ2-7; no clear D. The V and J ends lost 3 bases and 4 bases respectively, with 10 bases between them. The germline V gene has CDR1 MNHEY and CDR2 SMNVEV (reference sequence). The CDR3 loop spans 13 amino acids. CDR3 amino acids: CASSLQVRYEQYF. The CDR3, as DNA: TGTGCCAGCAGTTTGCAGGTACGATACGAGCAGTACTTC.

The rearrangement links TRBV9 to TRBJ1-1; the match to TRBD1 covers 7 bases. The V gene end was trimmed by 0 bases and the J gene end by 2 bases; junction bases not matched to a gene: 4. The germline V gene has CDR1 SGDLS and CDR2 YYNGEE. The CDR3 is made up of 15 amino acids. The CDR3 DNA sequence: TGTGCCAGCAGCGTAGTTCGGACAGGAAACACTGAAGCTTTCTTT. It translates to CASSVVRTGNTEAFF. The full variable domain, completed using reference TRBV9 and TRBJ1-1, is DSGVTQTPKHLITATGQRVTLRCSPRSGDLSVYWYQQSLDQGLQFLIQYYNGEERAKGNILERFSAQQFPDLHSELNLSSLELGDSALYFCASSVVRTGNTEAFFGQGTRLTVV.